This T cell receptor beta chain stems from a study of blood T cell repertoires in COVID-19. Study information: COVID-19 samples collected from the United States, Italy and Spain covered acute and convalescent phases. T cells, B-cell-depleted T cells, or PBMCs supplied cDNA or gDNA.

Per the original methods: Amplifying reference gene primers gave estimates of nucleated cell counts. The protocol was immunoSEQ multiplex PCR, while the TCRdb copy is restricted to in-frame clones and leaves out a portion. V and J calls plus clone size are reproduced from that table; the DNA served to infer D and trimming. The sample includes some 80,000 clones, more than 75% of them seen just once. This CDR3 has 16 amino acids. The germline V gene has CDR1 LNHDA and CDR2 SQIVND (reference sequence). V was clipped by 0 bases and J by 1 base, with 9 bases between them. Sequenced sample: peripheral blood. The receptor was isolated from a man in his fifties or sixties with active or convalescent COVID-19. The genes are TRBV19 and TRBJ2-2; no firm D call. The CDR3 here is CASSIDGTVNTGELFF. The CDR3 region has the DNA TGTGCCAGTAGTATAGATGGTACAGTGAACACCGGGGAGCTGTTTTTT.